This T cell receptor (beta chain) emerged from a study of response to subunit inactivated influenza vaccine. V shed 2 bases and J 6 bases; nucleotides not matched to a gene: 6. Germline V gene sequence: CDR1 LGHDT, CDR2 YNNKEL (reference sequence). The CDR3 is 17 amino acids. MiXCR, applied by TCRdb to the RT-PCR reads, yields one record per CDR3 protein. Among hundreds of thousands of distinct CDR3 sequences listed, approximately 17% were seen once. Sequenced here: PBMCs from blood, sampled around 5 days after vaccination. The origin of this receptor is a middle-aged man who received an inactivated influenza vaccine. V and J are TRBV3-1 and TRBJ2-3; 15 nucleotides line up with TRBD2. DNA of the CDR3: TGTGCCAGCAGCCAACGAGGGACTAGCGGGGGGTTGGATACGCAGTATTTT. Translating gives CASSQRGTSGGLDTQYF.